The entry below gives a single T cell receptor beta chain sequence along with its context. Its antigen is currently unknown. TCRdb's copy holds only in-frame clones and misses some; the assay was immunoSEQ multiplex PCR. The table lists approximately 500,000 clones, around 88% of them singletons. The CDR3 spans 12 residues. Trimming removed 4 bases at V and 6 bases at J, with 9 bases between. The germline CDR1 and CDR2 sequences are LNHDA and SQIVND (reference sequence). Treatment defined: roughly 19 received Ad26.COV2.S at low or high dose, single or two shots; about 5 received placebo; per-sample allocation not given. Samples came from day 63 after the first vaccine or placebo injection. This entry belongs to a study of Ad26.COV2.S vaccination and SARS-CoV-2 variants. The study's findings and limits: Vaccinees and placebo recipients showed similar non-spike TCR breadth. The study found higher spike-specific TCR breadth in vaccine than placebo recipients.

Source: peripheral blood, taken in a trial of Ad26.COV2.S vaccine versus placebo. The V call is TRBV19, the J call TRBJ1-1, with a possible D match to TRBD1 (5 bases). This TCR derives from a person between 18 and 60 years old who received the Ad26.COV2.S COVID-19 vaccine or a placebo. The CDR3 here is CASSSRVSEAFF. The CDR3 coding sequence is TGTGCCAGTAGTAGCAGGGTTTCTGAAGCTTTCTTT.